Each of the 7 T cell receptor beta chains below was sequenced from the same sample in a study of blood T cell repertoires in COVID-19. Profiling relied on immunoSEQ multiplex PCR, and the TCRdb table lists in-frame clones only, not all of them. Among 150,000 to 200,000 clones, 65% to 80% were seen once, and the ten largest hold about a sixth. The specimen was PBMCs or T cells enriched from blood (not recorded which). All receptors come from a woman aged 45-65 years with acute COVID-19.

J is TRBJ2-2 and V is TRBV27; 10 bases match TRBD2. This CDR3 region has 15 residues. The germline V gene has CDR1 MNHEY and CDR2 SMNVEV (reference sequence). J was trimmed by 6 bases and V by 3 bases; bases with no gene match: 4. The CDR3 loop reads CASSFQRGGSGELFF. The CDR3 bases are TGTGCCAGCAGTTTCCAGCGGGGGGGCTCCGGGGAGCTGTTTTTT.

The J gene is TRBJ2-5, the V gene TRBV19, with D perhaps matching TRBD2 (5 bases). Per germline, CDR1 LNHDA and CDR2 SQIVND (reference sequence). Deletions cut 2 bases from V and 5 bases from J, with 6 bases between. The CDR3 loop spans 12 amino acids. The CDR3 DNA sequence: TGTGCCAGTAGTATAAGGAGGGAGACCCAGTACTTC. This codes for CASSIRRETQYF. The whole variable domain, filled in from reference TRBV19 and TRBJ2-5, reads DGGITQSPKYLFRKEGQNVTLSCEQNLNHDAMYWYRQDPGQGLRLIYYSQIVNDFQKGDIAEGYSVSREKKESFPLTVTSAQKNPTAFYLCASSIRRETQYFGPGTRLLVL.

J is TRBJ1-1 and V is TRBV5-6; unclear D gene. Germline-derived CDR1 and CDR2 are SGHDT and YYEEEE. Trimming cost V 3 bases and J 1 base, with 7 bases left between them. CDR3 length equals 13 residues. CDR3: CASSSPRNTEAFF. Here the CDR3 DNA reads TGTGCCAGCAGCTCTCCGAGGAACACTGAAGCTTTCTTT. The whole variable domain, remainder taken from reference TRBV5-6 and TRBJ1-1, is DAGVTQSPTHLIKTRGQQVTLRCSPKSGHDTVSWYQQALGQGPQFIFQYYEEEERQRGNFPDRFSGHQFPNYSSELNVNALLLGDSALYLCASSSPRNTEAFFGQGTRLTVV.

The gene calls are TRBV7-9 and TRBJ2-3; 8 nucleotides agree with TRBD1. The germline V gene encodes CDR1 SEHNR and CDR2 FQNEAQ (reference sequence). The CDR3 has 19 amino acids. V dropped 3 bases and J dropped 0; count of bases not matched to a gene: 14. CDR3 nucleotide sequence: TGTGCCAGCAGCTTTATCACCCGCGGACAGGGTAGGAGCACAGATACGCAGTATTTT. This codes for CASSFITRGQGRSTDTQYF.

The chain combines TRBV5-1 with TRBJ2-7; TRBD1 matches at 10 bases. This CDR3 has 14 amino acids. Germline-derived CDR1 and CDR2 are SGHRS and YFSETQ. V trimming: 4 bases; J trimming: 7 bases; junction bases outside the gene matches: 8. For the CDR3, the DNA is TGCGCCAGCAGCCCGGGGACAGGGGAAAGGGAGCAGTACGTC. Its protein product is CASSPGTGEREQYV.

The chain joins TRBV28 to TRBJ1-2; 8 bases match TRBD1. The germline CDR1 and CDR2 sequences are MDHEN and SYDVKM. The V gene end was trimmed by 7 bases and the J gene end by 7 bases; junction bases not matched to a gene: 17. This CDR3 is built from 16 residues. Here the CDR3 reads CASNEGTGLMVRGYTF. The CDR3 nucleotides read TGTGCCAGCAATGAAGGGACAGGACTGATGGTTCGTGGCTACACCTTC.

The chain has TRBV29-1 and TRBJ2-5; D possibly corresponds to TRBD1 (6 bases). This CDR3 has 12 residues. V dropped 8 bases and J dropped 1 base, with 11 bases sitting between them. Per the germline V gene, CDR1 is SQVTM and CDR2 is ANQGSEA. CDR3 sequence: CSTGRGQETQYF. The CDR3 bases are TGCAGCACCGGCAGGGGCCAAGAGACCCAGTACTTC.